These 28 T cell receptor beta chains share one sample of origin, sequenced in a study of blood T cell repertoires in COVID-19. Produced via immunoSEQ multiplex PCR; TCRdb's table is partial and in-frame only. Of about 83,000 clones listed, roughly 86% were seen once; the top ten hold under 8.5%. The specimen was peripheral blood. The receptors were gathered from a man aged 50 to 60 with active COVID-19.

The chain recombines TRBV4-3 with TRBJ2-3; D is unresolved. Trimming shortened V by 0 bases and J by 2 bases, and 6 bases separated the two germline ends. This CDR3 is built from 14 residues. Germline V CDR1 and CDR2: LGHNA, YSLEER. The CDR3 DNA reads TGCGCCAGCAGCCAAGATCTATACACAGATACGCAGTATTTT. It encodes CASSQDLYTDTQYF.

This CDR3 reads CASSSQVESPLHF. CDR3 coding DNA: TGTGCCAGCAGTAGCCAGGTCGAGTCACCCCTCCACTTT. The V gene is TRBV12-3 or TRBV12-4, the J gene TRBJ1-6, with D unresolved. Trimming removed 5 bases from V and 10 bases from J, with 12 bases in between. This CDR3 is built from 13 residues.

V and J are TRBV2 and TRBJ2-5; D unresolved. This CDR3 region has 12 residues. Between the trimmed V and J ends, which lost 8 bases and 0 bases, there was a span of 7 bases. Germline V lookup: CDR1 SNHLY, CDR2 FYNNEI. CDR3 sequence (DNA): TGTGCCAGCGAACAGAACCAAGAGACCCAGTACTTC. It yields the protein CASEQNQETQYF.

This chain links TRBV29-1 with TRBJ2-3; the D gene is possibly TRBD2 (7 bases). The CDR3 length is 15 residues. From germline, CDR1 is SQVTM and CDR2 ANQGSEA. Trimming removed 6 bases from V and 1 base from J, with 17 bases in between. Here the CDR3 reads CSVSRGAGGTDTQYF. CDR3 DNA: TGCAGCGTCTCCCGGGGGGCGGGCGGCACAGATACGCAGTATTTT.

The V call is TRBV7-2, the J call TRBJ2-1; a possible D gene is TRBD2 (7 bases). The V gene's germline CDR1 is SGHTA and CDR2 FQGNSA. The length of the CDR3 is 14 residues. V was trimmed by 5 bases and J by 8 bases, leaving 16 bases between them. CDR3 sequence reads: CASSGGAFSHEQFF. The CDR3 DNA sequence: TGTGCCAGCAGCGGGGGGGCATTTAGTCATGAGCAGTTCTTC. Full variable domain (missing parts from reference TRBV7-2 and TRBJ2-1): GAGVSQSPSNKVTEKGKDVELRCDPISGHTALYWYRQSLGQGLEFLIYFQGNSAPDKSGLPSDRFSAERTGGSVSTLTIQRTQQEDSAVYLCASSGGAFSHEQFFGPGTRLTVL.

This clone was observed many times. This chain links TRBV4-3 with TRBJ2-1, with 8 bases lining up with TRBD2. Germline lookup yields CDR1 LGHNA and CDR2 YSLEER. The CDR3 spans 14 residues. The J segment lost 4 bases and the V segment lost 2 bases, leaving 1 base of the junction unmatched. CDR3 protein: CASSQKREYNEQFF. CDR3 nucleotide sequence: TGCGCCAGCAGCCAAAAGCGGGAGTACAATGAGCAGTTCTTC.

This clone has only one observation. The V call is TRBV7-2, the J call TRBJ1-2; 7 bases are a match to TRBD1. Germline V CDR1 and CDR2: SGHTA, FQGNSA. CDR3 length: 15 amino acids. V lost 5 bases and J lost 8; bases outside the gene matches: 14. The CDR3 sequence is CASSGRTGEGGGYTF. CDR3 nucleotide sequence: TGTGCCAGCAGCGGGCGGACAGGCGAGGGGGGAGGCTACACCTTC.

V and J are TRBV12-3 or TRBV12-4 and TRBJ1-1; no definite D call. CDR3 length: 13 amino acids. Trimming took 2 bases from V and 4 from J, leaving 8 bases between them. The DNA of the CDR3 is TGTGCCAGCAGTTTACGGGGTGGCACTGAAGCTTTCTTT. As protein: CASSLRGGTEAFF.

V gene TRBV5-1 combines with J gene TRBJ2-3; possible D gene TRBD1, 5 bases. The V gene's germline CDR1 is SGHRS and CDR2 YFSETQ. The CDR3 loop spans 13 amino acids. The V end lost 7 bases, the J end lost 1 base, and 10 bases lay between the germline ends. CDR3 protein: CASALQGTDTQYF. The CDR3 DNA follows: TGCGCCAGCGCCTTACAGGGCACAGATACGCAGTATTTT.

J is TRBJ1-3 and V is TRBV2; D uncertain. CDR3 length: 14 residues. The V end was cut by 1 base, the J end by 2 bases, with 6 bases between. The germline V gene encodes CDR1 SNHLY and CDR2 FYNNEI. For the CDR3, the DNA is TGTGCCAGCAGTGAAGGTACTCCTGGAAACACCATATATTTT. Translating it yields CASSEGTPGNTIYF. Supplemented by reference TRBV2 and TRBJ1-3, the full variable domain reads EPEVTQTPSHQVTQMGQEVILRCVPISNHLYFYWYRQILGQKVEFLVSFYNNEISEKSEIFDDQFSVERPDGSNFTLKIRSTKLEDSAMYFCASSEGTPGNTIYFGEGSWLTVV.

As to this clone: The same CDR3 arises from other DNA sequences in this sample as well. This rearrangement joins TRBV7-6 to TRBJ2-3, with TRBD2 matching over 8 bases. Germline V gives CDR1 SGHVS, CDR2 FNYEAQ. The CDR3 is made up of 16 amino acids. V was pared by 1 base and J by 2 bases, with 5 bases of the junction left unmatched. CDR3 coding DNA: TGTGCCAGCAGCTTAGGGAGCGGGGGATCCACAGATACGCAGTATTTT. It is translated as CASSLGSGGSTDTQYF. Drawing the rest from reference TRBV7-6 and TRBJ2-3, the complete variable domain is GAGVSQSPRYKVTKRGQDVALRCDPISGHVSLYWYRQALGQGPEFLTYFNYEAQQDKSGLPNDRFSAERPEGSISTLTIQRTEQRDSAMYRCASSLGSGGSTDTQYFGPGTRLTVL.

V gene TRBV9 combines with J gene TRBJ2-3; a possible D gene is TRBD1 (5 bases). Germline V gene sequence: CDR1 SGDLS, CDR2 YYNGEE. The CDR3 consists of 13 residues. With 2 bases removed from V and 1 base from J, the gap between germline ends came to 5 bases. CDR3 in amino acids: CASSVGRTDTQYF. CDR3 nucleotides: TGTGCCAGCAGCGTGGGGCGCACAGATACGCAGTATTTT.

The V call is TRBV5-1, the J call TRBJ2-1, with 9 nucleotides matching TRBD2. The ends lost 0 bases at V and 3 bases at J; junction bases unmatched: 4. Germline loops: CDR1 SGHRS, CDR2 YFSETQ. The CDR3 is made up of 16 amino acids. CDR3 coding DNA: TGCGCCAGCAGCTTGGCTAGCGGGGCCCACTACAATGAGCAGTTCTTC. Its translation: CASSLASGAHYNEQFF.

The V and J genes are TRBV28 and TRBJ2-7; 7 bases align to TRBD2. CDR1 is MDHEN, CDR2 SYDVKM, per germline. Trimming cost V 6 bases and J 3 bases; bases outside gene matches: 8. The CDR3 runs to 14 residues. CDR3 protein: CASRRTGEGYEQYF. CDR3 in DNA: TGTGCCAGCAGACGGACCGGGGAGGGCTACGAGCAGTACTTC.

The gene calls are TRBV7-2 and TRBJ2-4, with TRBD2 matching over 13 bases. V was pared by 2 bases and J by 0 bases, with 7 bases of the junction left unmatched. The CDR3 length is 19 residues. CDR1 and CDR2 from the germline V gene are SGHTA and FQGNSA. In DNA form, the CDR3 reads TGTGCCAGCAGCTTATCCGGGACTAGCGGGGCGATAGCCAAAAACATTCAGTACTTC. Amino acid sequence: CASSLSGTSGAIAKNIQYF.

This clone was recorded once. The rearrangement links TRBV7-8 to TRBJ2-7, with D possibly matching TRBD2 (6 bases). The ends were cut back, 5 bases at V and 2 bases at J, with 7 bases in the middle. The length of the CDR3 is 12 residues. CDR1 and CDR2 from the germline V gene are SGHVS and FQNEAQ. CDR3 nucleotide sequence: TGTGCCAGCAGCCGCGGGGCCTACGAGCAGTACTTC. Its translation is CASSRGAYEQYF.

V is TRBV5-4 and J is TRBJ2-2; 9 bases are shared with TRBD2. The CDR3 length is 19 residues. Germline CDR1 and CDR2: SGHNT and YYREEE (reference sequence). The junction had 12 bases not matched to a gene; V was cut back by 1 base and J by 2 bases. CDR3 in DNA: TGTGCCAGCAGCTTGAGGGGAGGGCTAGCGGGGTACAACACCGGGGAGCTGTTTTTT. It specifies CASSLRGGLAGYNTGELFF.

The chain is built from TRBV4-2 and TRBJ1-6, with 7 bases aligning to TRBD1. The length of the CDR3 is 16 residues. V gave up 2 bases and J gave up 8 bases; unmatched junction bases: 9. The germline gives CDR1 LGHNA, CDR2 YNFKEQ. CDR3 in DNA: TGTGCCAGCAGCCAACGGCCGGGACAGCAAGATTCACCCCTCCACTTT. Protein sequence: CASSQRPGQQDSPLHF.

The V call is TRBV9, the J call TRBJ2-1; 10 bases line up with TRBD2. The CDR3 is 20 amino acids. Germline CDR1 and CDR2: SGDLS and YYNGEE. J gave up 0 bases and V 1 base, and 13 bases lay outside the gene matches. As DNA, the CDR3 is TGTGCCAGCAGCGTACATCCTAGCGGGAGATGGGGGAGCTCCTACAATGAGCAGTTCTTC. Amino acids: CASSVHPSGRWGSSYNEQFF. Based on the CDR3 plus reference TRBV9 and TRBJ2-1, the full variable domain is DSGVTQTPKHLITATGQRVTLRCSPRSGDLSVYWYQQSLDQGLQFLIQYYNGEERAKGNILERFSAQQFPDLHSELNLSSLELGDSALYFCASSVHPSGRWGSSYNEQFFGPGTRLTVL.

The chain couples TRBV19 to TRBJ2-7, with 7 bases lining up with TRBD1. CDR3 size: 14 residues. The J segment lost 2 bases and the V segment lost 3 bases, leaving 4 bases of the junction unmatched. CDR1 and CDR2 (germline): LNHDA, SQIVND (reference sequence). The CDR3 DNA reads TGTGCCAGTAGTATGGACAGGCGACCCTACGAGCAGTACTTC. Protein product: CASSMDRRPYEQYF.

The rearrangement links TRBV7-9 to TRBJ2-1, with D maybe TRBD2 (6 bases). V lost 11 bases to trimming and J lost 9 bases, with 17 bases between them. The CDR3 contains 12 residues. CDR1 and CDR2 (germline): SEHNR, FQNEAQ (reference sequence). The CDR3 loop is CACTTAGFEQFF. The CDR3 nucleotides are TGTGCCTGCACCACGGCGGGGTTTGAGCAGTTCTTC.

CDR3 residues: CASSLPAGEGVNTEAFF. The CDR3 DNA sequence: TGTGCCAGCAGCCTACCAGCGGGGGAAGGGGTAAACACTGAAGCTTTCTTT. The chain combines TRBV9 with TRBJ1-1, with a tentative D call TRBD1 (5 bases). V dropped 4 bases and J dropped 2 bases, with 21 bases sitting between them. The CDR3 covers 17 residues. Germline V CDR1 and CDR2: SGDLS, YYNGEE.

The chain uses TRBV5-6 and TRBJ2-4; 7 nucleotides align to TRBD2. This CDR3 has 14 residues. V gave up 2 bases and J gave up 9 bases; unmatched junction bases: 8. Germline CDR1 reads SGHDT; CDR2 reads YYEEEE. CDR3 DNA sequence: TGTGCCAGCAGCTTTGGAAAGGGAGGGGCCATTCAGTACTTC. It translates to CASSFGKGGAIQYF.

This clone was observed a few times. The sample carries other DNA sequences with the same CDR3. The genes are TRBV9 and TRBJ1-6, with TRBD1 as a possible D gene (6 bases). Germline-derived CDR1 and CDR2 are SGDLS and YYNGEE. The V end was cut by 5 bases, the J end by 1 base, with 10 bases between. The CDR3 is 15 amino acids. CDR3 sequence (DNA): TGTGCCAGCAGTTCAGGGGATTCCTATAATTCACCCCTCCACTTT. It translates to CASSSGDSYNSPLHF. Complete variable domain (other parts from reference TRBV9 and TRBJ1-6): DSGVTQTPKHLITATGQRVTLRCSPRSGDLSVYWYQQSLDQGLQFLIQYYNGEERAKGNILERFSAQQFPDLHSELNLSSLELGDSALYFCASSSGDSYNSPLHFGNGTRLTVT.

This clone was seen a handful of times. This chain links TRBV7-9 with TRBJ1-5; the D gene is possibly TRBD1 (6 bases). The V gene's germline CDR1 is SEHNR and CDR2 FQNEAQ (reference sequence). CDR3 length equals 14 residues. Trimming took off 4 bases at V and 7 bases at J, with 14 bases between the two ends. CDR3 nucleotide sequence: TGTGCCAGCAGCTCGGACAGTCAGTGGCAGCCCCAGCATTTT. Amino acids: CASSSDSQWQPQHF.

The rearrangement joins TRBV18 to TRBJ2-5; TRBD1 agrees at 9 bases. Germline V CDR1 and CDR2: KGHSH, LQKENI. The CDR3 loop spans 15 amino acids. Trimming took 0 bases from V and 5 from J; bases not matched to a gene: 4. CDR3 in amino acids: CASSPPGQGWETQYF. The CDR3 nucleotides read TGTGCCAGCTCACCACCGGGACAGGGTTGGGAGACCCAGTACTTC.

The chain couples TRBV6-4 to TRBJ2-1, with TRBD2 identical over 13 bases. Germline V gene data show CDR1 as MRHNA and CDR2 as SNTAGT. Germline trimming cut 0 bases from V and 8 bases from J; bases unmatched to any gene: 4. This CDR3 comprises 16 residues. CDR3 protein: CASSDSTSGGRDEQFF. The CDR3 coding sequence is TGTGCCAGCAGTGACTCGACTAGCGGGGGGAGGGATGAGCAGTTCTTC.

This clone showed up just a few times. The chain carries TRBV7-2 and TRBJ2-7; 7 bases line up with TRBD1. The CDR3 loop spans 13 amino acids. The ends lost 5 bases at V and 12 bases at J; junction bases unmatched: 13. CDR1 and CDR2 (germline): SGHTA, FQGNSA. The CDR3 is CASSIRQGRDPYF. CDR3 DNA sequence: TGTGCCAGCAGCATCAGACAGGGTAGAGATCCGTACTTC.